This T cell receptor (beta chain) derives from a study of cytomegalovirus exposure and HLA in healthy donors. Whole-study results and caveats: By HLA locus, TCR association rates varied in a later analysis, with DRB1 showing the most and HLA-C the fewest.

For this clone: As yet, its antigen is unknown.

Primers included in the PCR were 60 Vbeta and 13 Jbeta primers. Original processing methods: An analysis that came later counted tens of millions of unique TCR beta chains, approximately 11 million shared. The assay was immunoSEQ multiplex PCR, and TCRdb's table has in-frame clones only and misses some. For V, J and clone size, that table is used; D and trimming come from the DNA. Of under 100,000 clones detected, about 9.4% appear once; the ten largest clones hold about 25%. The CDR3 is 16 residues long. V lost 6 bases, J lost 8 bases, and 23 bases lay in between. Germline V CDR1 and CDR2: MDHEN, SYDVKM.

The specimen was PBMCs. The chain is built from TRBV28 and TRBJ1-3, with D perhaps TRBD1 (5 bases). This clonotype was obtained from a man in his 60s in good health and CMV-seropositive. The CDR3 nucleotides read TGTGCCAGCAGGTCCGGGGGAGGTGGGGTTGCGGACACCATATATTTT. The encoded protein is CASRSGGGGVADTIYF. Full variable domain (rest looked up from reference TRBV28 and TRBJ1-3): DVKVTQSSRYLVKRTGEKVFLECVQDMDHENMFWYRQDPGLGLRLIYFSYDVKMKEKGDIPEGYSVSREKKERFSLILESASTNQTSMYLCASRSGGGGVADTIYFGEGSWLTVV.